This T cell receptor beta chain comes out of a study of shared clonotypes between healthy human individuals. Each sorted subset replicate got 200 ng genomic DNA, roughly 30,000 genomes. Data came from immunoSEQ multiplex PCR; TCRdb stores just in-frame clones and leaves some out. Among about 960,000 clones, around 80% were seen once, and the ten largest hold approximately 1.5%. CDR1 and CDR2 from the germline V gene are SGHRS and YFSETQ. The CDR3 covers 13 residues. The V end lost 4 bases, the J end lost 4 bases, and 11 bases lay between the germline ends. Sample: memory CD4+ T cells sorted from blood. Subset of the sample: CD45RA-negative fraction. The V call is TRBV5-1, the J call TRBJ1-1, with a weak D call TRBD1 (5 bases). The sequence was obtained from a man between 18 and 35 years old in good health. In DNA form, the CDR3 reads TGCGCCAGCAGCGGCAGGGCAGGCACTGAAGCTTTCTTT. Its protein product is CASSGRAGTEAFF.